The 25 T cell receptor beta chains reported below all come from one sample, sequenced in a study of shared clonotypes between healthy human individuals. Method: immunoSEQ multiplex PCR; TCRdb's copy keeps in-frame clones and lacks some. The sample has about 2 million clones; around 96% are singletons. Naive CD8 cells comprised CD45RO-negative, CCR7-positively selected cells, excluding terminally differentiated effector memory CD45RA+ cells. The sequenced sample was naive CD8+ T cells sorted from blood. The receptors derive from a man between 18 and 35 years old in good health.

With respect to this clone: At the DNA level, this CDR3 is encoded by other sequences in the same sample as well. CDR3 nucleotides: TGTGCCAGCAGCGTAGGGGAGAGGTCCTACGAGCAGTACTTC. The encoded protein is CASSVGERSYEQYF. This chain uses TRBV9 with TRBJ2-7, with a possible D match to TRBD2 (5 bases). Germline lookup yields CDR1 SGDLS and CDR2 YYNGEE. Deletions cut 0 bases from V and 1 base from J, with 8 bases between. The CDR3 sequence is 14 residues long.

This chain uses TRBV9 with TRBJ1-6, with a possible D match to TRBD1 (5 bases). The germline V and J ends were trimmed by 5 bases and 8 bases, with 8 bases remaining between them. Germline CDR1 SGDLS, CDR2 YYNGEE. This CDR3 is 12 amino acids long. The CDR3 DNA is TGTGCCAGCAGTAAAGGGGATTCACCCCTCCACTTT. As protein: CASSKGDSPLHF. Variable domain in full (rest from reference TRBV9 and TRBJ1-6): DSGVTQTPKHLITATGQRVTLRCSPRSGDLSVYWYQQSLDQGLQFLIQYYNGEERAKGNILERFSAQQFPDLHSELNLSSLELGDSALYFCASSKGDSPLHFGNGTRLTVT.

The chain couples TRBV6-1 to TRBJ1-4; D unresolved. Germline CDR1 is MNHNS and CDR2 is SASEGT. V gave up 10 bases and J gave up 4 bases, with 13 bases separating them. The CDR3 is 13 amino acids. The CDR3 sequence is CAIGPDGNEKLFF. The DNA of the CDR3 is TGTGCCATCGGACCAGACGGTAATGAAAAACTGTTTTTT.

The chain joins TRBV4-1 to TRBJ1-2; 10 bases align to TRBD1. CDR1 is MGHRA and CDR2 is YSYEKL in the germline V gene. The CDR3 is 14 residues long. V was pared by 5 bases and J by 4 bases, with 4 bases of the junction left unmatched. The DNA for the CDR3 is TGCGCCAGCAGCGACAGGGGGCTTGGCTATGGCTACACCTTC. It yields the protein CASSDRGLGYGYTF.

The chain combines TRBV4-3 with TRBJ2-3, with D perhaps matching TRBD1 or TRBD2 (5 bases each). V was pared by 0 bases and J by 5 bases, with 9 bases between. Germline assignment: CDR1 LGHNA and CDR2 YSLEER. This CDR3 is built from 14 residues. The CDR3 here is CASSQELGEDTQYF. The CDR3 bases are TGCGCCAGCAGCCAAGAACTGGGGGAAGATACGCAGTATTTT.

This chain joins TRBV15 and TRBJ2-5; TRBD2 agrees at 10 bases. V dropped 8 bases and J dropped 5; count of bases not matched to a gene: 8. Per germline, CDR1 LNHNV and CDR2 YYDKDF (reference sequence). The CDR3 is 14 amino acids. CDR3: CATEREGQRETQYF. In DNA form, the CDR3 reads TGTGCCACCGAGCGGGAGGGCCAGAGGGAGACCCAGTACTTC.

V and J are TRBV10-1 and TRBJ2-1; D gene ambiguous. V was cut by 3 bases and J by 0 bases, with 12 bases left in between. This CDR3 comprises 16 residues. The V gene's germline CDR1 is WNHNN and CDR2 SYGVQD (reference sequence). The CDR3 region is CASSDGSGGSYNEQFF. The CDR3, as DNA: TGCGCCAGCAGTGACGGGTCCGGCGGCTCCTACAATGAGCAGTTCTTC.

Turning to this clone: In the same sample, other DNA sequences code for this CDR3. The chain couples TRBV11-2 to TRBJ2-7; possibly TRBD1 for D (5 bases). Germline CDR1 reads SGHAT; CDR2 reads FQNNGV. CDR3 size: 13 residues. V was pared by 2 bases and J by 2 bases, with 7 bases between. The chain's CDR3 is CASSLPGTYEQYF. The DNA for the CDR3 is TGTGCCAGCAGCTTACCAGGGACCTACGAGCAGTACTTC. The full variable domain, its missing parts supplied by reference TRBV11-2 and TRBJ2-7, is EAGVAQSPRYKIIEKRQSVAFWCNPISGHATLYWYQQILGQGPKLLIQFQNNGVVDDSQLPKDRFSAERLKGVDSTLKIQPAKLEDSAVYLCASSLPGTYEQYFGPGTRLTVT.

In this sample, this clone turned up once. The CDR3 here is CASRRTEQIQETQYF. The CDR3 DNA reads as TGTGCCAGCAGAAGGACAGAGCAAATCCAAGAGACCCAGTACTTC. The chain employs TRBV6-5 and TRBJ2-5, with TRBD1 as a possible D gene (6 bases). The CDR3 has 15 residues. V shed 6 bases and J shed 1 base, with 15 bases lying between them. Germline CDR1 and CDR2: MNHEY and SVGAGI.

Concerning this clone: This sample also contains other DNA sequences that code for the same CDR3. The V gene is TRBV30, the J gene TRBJ2-1; the D is unclear. Germline loops: CDR1 GTSNPN, CDR2 SVGIG (reference sequence). Trimming stripped 0 bases from V and 8 bases from J, with 8 bases between. The CDR3 runs 12 residues. CDR3 DNA sequence: TGTGCCTGGAGTGTCACTGGGGATGAGCAGTTCTTC. Its protein product is CAWSVTGDEQFF. Supplemented by reference TRBV30 and TRBJ2-1, the full variable domain reads SQTIHQWPATLVQPVGSPLSLECTVEGTSNPNLYWYRQAAGRGLQLLFYSVGIGQISSEVPQNLSASRPQDRQFILSSKKLLLSDSGFYLCAWSVTGDEQFFGPGTRLTVL.

J is TRBJ2-5 and V is TRBV7-6; 11 positions match TRBD1. The CDR3 is 16 residues long. Germline CDR1 and CDR2: SGHVS and FNYEAQ. V lost 5 bases to trimming and J lost 1 base; unmatched junction nucleotides: 6. As DNA, the CDR3 is TGTGCCAGCAGCCGAGGGACAGGGGGAACCCAAGAGACCCAGTACTTC. Translating gives CASSRGTGGTQETQYF.

The gene calls are TRBV7-9 and TRBJ2-1; D call uncertain. V lost 5 bases and J lost 6, with 11 bases in between. The CDR3 covers 13 residues. CDR1 and CDR2 from the germline V gene are SEHNR and FQNEAQ (reference sequence). CDR3 sequence: CASSPNPGNEQFF. The CDR3 nucleotides read TGTGCCAGCAGCCCGAACCCGGGCAATGAGCAGTTCTTC.

In its sample, this clone was seen once. CDR3 residues: CASSYTEEDGNSPLHF. CDR3 nucleotide sequence: TGCGCCAGCAGTTACACAGAGGAGGACGGGAATTCACCCCTCCACTTT. The chain combines TRBV5-1 with TRBJ1-6; D is unclear. Germline CDR1 SGHRS, CDR2 YFSETQ. This CDR3 has 16 residues. The V gene lost 5 bases and the J gene lost 7 bases, with 19 bases spanning the gap.

The genes are TRBV9 and TRBJ2-3, with 9 bases identical to TRBD2. The V gene end was trimmed by 2 bases and the J gene end by 4 bases; junction bases not matched to a gene: 5. The CDR3 is 15 amino acids. Germline values: CDR1 SGDLS, CDR2 YYNGEE. The chain's CDR3 is CASSVFASGADTQYF. DNA for the CDR3: TGTGCCAGCAGCGTGTTTGCTAGCGGGGCAGATACGCAGTATTTT.

V usage is TRBV27 and J usage is TRBJ1-2; no clear D. V was pared by 0 bases and J by 8 bases, with 10 bases between. The CDR3 runs to 13 residues. In germline, CDR1 is MNHEY, CDR2 SMNVEV (reference sequence). In DNA, the CDR3 is TGTGCCAGCAGTTTATCTACGGTAGGAGGCTACACCTTC. Its protein is CASSLSTVGGYTF.

The chain joins TRBV29-1 to TRBJ1-2; no clear D gene. V was trimmed by 4 bases and J by 6 bases, leaving 18 bases between them. This CDR3 spans 14 amino acids. Germline CDR1 is SQVTM and CDR2 is ANQGSEA. CDR3 DNA sequence: TGCAGCGTTGTGAGCGGACGGGTTCCTCATGGCTACACCTTC. It translates to CSVVSGRVPHGYTF.

The chain couples TRBV6-1 to TRBJ1-6, with D maybe TRBD1 (5 bases). Trimming stripped 5 bases from V and 4 bases from J, with 12 bases between. In germline, CDR1 is MNHNS, CDR2 SASEGT. The CDR3 consists of 15 residues. CDR3 coding DNA: TGTGCCAGCAGTACCACGGACACTTATAATTCACCCCTCCACTTT. It encodes CASSTTDTYNSPLHF.

Regarding this clone: This specimen includes other DNA sequences encoding the same CDR3. This chain joins TRBV27 and TRBJ2-7, with D perhaps matching TRBD2 (7 bases). CDR3 length equals 13 residues. Trimming left V 2 bases short and J 4 bases short, with 9 bases between. In germline, CDR1 is MNHEY, CDR2 SMNVEV (reference sequence). CDR3 sequence reads: CASSLRGAYEQYF. In nucleotides, the CDR3 is TGTGCCAGCAGTTTACGGGGGGCATACGAGCAGTACTTC.

The gene calls are TRBV7-9 and TRBJ2-1; maybe TRBD2 (5 bases). From germline, CDR1 is SEHNR and CDR2 FQNEAQ (reference sequence). This CDR3 contains 13 residues. Trimming pared 11 bases from V and 5 bases from J, leaving 16 bases between. This CDR3 reads CAPADLTHNEQFF. DNA of the CDR3: TGTGCCCCGGCGGACTTGACCCACAATGAGCAGTTCTTC.

This rearrangement joins TRBV9 to TRBJ2-3, with a weak D call TRBD2 (5 bases). The CDR3 has 12 residues. V was trimmed by 7 bases and J by 3 bases, leaving 9 bases between them. Germline assignment: CDR1 SGDLS and CDR2 YYNGEE. The CDR3 here is CASSRATDTQYF. The CDR3 DNA reads TGTGCCAGCTCGCGGGCAACAGATACGCAGTATTTT. Full variable domain (remainder filled in from reference TRBV9 and TRBJ2-3): DSGVTQTPKHLITATGQRVTLRCSPRSGDLSVYWYQQSLDQGLQFLIQYYNGEERAKGNILERFSAQQFPDLHSELNLSSLELGDSALYFCASSRATDTQYFGPGTRLTVL.

This chain uses TRBV6-5 with TRBJ1-1; 9 bases map to TRBD1. CDR1 and CDR2 (germline): MNHEY, SVGAGI. This CDR3 comprises 13 residues. Trimming cost V 2 bases and J 6 bases; bases outside gene matches: 1. The CDR3 sequence is CASSYTGGSEAFF. As DNA, the CDR3 is TGTGCCAGCAGTTACACAGGGGGCTCTGAAGCTTTCTTT.

In its sample, this clone was seen once. The same CDR3 also results from other DNA sequences found in this sample. The chain couples TRBV7-9 to TRBJ1-6; TRBD1 might be the D (6 bases). CDR3 length equals 12 residues. With 1 base removed from V and 13 bases from J, the gap between germline ends came to 8 bases. Looked up from germline, CDR1 is SEHNR and CDR2 is FQNEAQ (reference sequence). The CDR3, as DNA: TGTGCCAGCAGCTTAGGTGGGGGCCCCCTCCACTTT. This gives the protein CASSLGGGPLHF.

V usage is TRBV19 and J usage is TRBJ1-5; D gene ambiguous. V lost 4 bases and J lost 0, with 7 bases in between. Germline CDR1 is LNHDA and CDR2 is SQIVND (reference sequence). This CDR3 contains 14 residues. The CDR3 DNA sequence: TGTGCCAGTAGTACCCGATATAGCAATCAGCCCCAGCATTTT. Translation: CASSTRYSNQPQHF.

Only one count was recorded for this clone. The rearrangement joins TRBV9 to TRBJ2-7, with 13 bases that match TRBD2. Germline trimming cut 4 bases from V and 5 bases from J; bases unmatched to any gene: 6. The CDR3 extends over 15 amino acids. Per the germline V gene, CDR1 is SGDLS and CDR2 is YYNGEE. The CDR3: CASSLGTSGVHEQYF. CDR3 nucleotide sequence: TGTGCCAGCAGCCTGGGGACTAGCGGGGTTCACGAGCAGTACTTC.

The V and J genes are TRBV29-1 and TRBJ2-1, with no clear D. The CDR3 covers 13 residues. Trimming stripped 3 bases from V and 8 bases from J, with 14 bases between. CDR1 is SQVTM and CDR2 is ANQGSEA in the germline V gene. CDR3: CSVEGDWSDEQFF. CDR3 nucleotide sequence: TGCAGCGTTGAGGGTGATTGGAGTGATGAGCAGTTCTTC.